This T cell receptor beta chain is from a study of identical twins. Losses at the gene ends were 0 bases for V and 0 bases for J; bases not matched to a gene: 10. Germline V lookup: CDR1 SGHRS, CDR2 YFSETQ. This CDR3 spans 19 amino acids. This clonotype was picked up a small number of times. TCRdb re-called the 5' RACE reads with MiXCR, one entry per CDR3 protein. Found here are nearly 650,000 distinct CDR3 sequences, around 7.5% of them singletons; the top ten hold 1.6%. This same sample was also part of a study on yellow fever vaccine responses in identical twins.

The rearrangement links TRBV5-1 to TRBJ2-2; 8 bases are shared with TRBD2. The source of this sequence is a woman aged 18-35 years in good health. Specimen: PBMCs. The CDR3 DNA reads as TGCGCCAGCAGCTTGGCTCTCGCCAGCGGGAGCGCGAACACCGGGGAGCTGTTTTTT. Encoded protein: CASSLALASGSANTGELFF.